This entry features one T cell receptor (beta chain) sequence. Measured with immunoSEQ multiplex PCR; TCRdb has only the in-frame clones, and not every one. Here the sample spans 240,000 or so clones, over 80% being singletons. The sample originates from a study of blood T cell repertoires in COVID-19. Overall study: PBMCs, B-cell-depleted T cells, or T cells were the source of the cDNA or gDNA that made up the material.

V shed 0 bases, J shed 9 bases, and the junction held 3 bases outside the gene matches. The CDR3 is 13 amino acids. Germline-derived CDR1 and CDR2 are MGHRA and YSYEKL. The receptor's source is a man aged 25 to 40 who had recovered from COVID-19. The chain has TRBV4-1 and TRBJ2-3, with 7 bases aligning to TRBD2. The sequenced sample consisted of peripheral blood. CDR3 amino acids: CASSQEWGGTQYF. In DNA, the CDR3 is TGCGCCAGCAGCCAAGAATGGGGGGGAACGCAGTATTTT.